This T cell receptor (beta chain) was identified during a study of blood T cell repertoires in COVID-19. Study-level background: COVID-19 samples collected from the United States, Italy and Spain covered acute and convalescent phases.

Measured with immunoSEQ multiplex PCR; TCRdb has only the in-frame clones, and not every one. Of about 240,000 clones listed, roughly 80% are singletons. The CDR3 runs 14 residues. Trimming cost V 4 bases and J 7 bases; bases outside gene matches: 3. Germline V gene sequence: CDR1 SGHKS, CDR2 YYEKEE (reference sequence). The source material was peripheral blood. V and J are TRBV5-5 and TRBJ1-5, with TRBD1 identical over 12 bases. This clonotype was obtained from an elderly woman with acute or convalescent COVID-19. Here the CDR3 reads CASSPGQGAQPQHF. The CDR3 DNA reads TGTGCCAGCAGCCCGGGACAGGGGGCCCAGCCCCAGCATTTT.